This is a list of T cell receptor beta chains from one sample in a study of regulatory T cells in long-lasting Graves disease. TCRdb recomputed calls from the multiplex PCR reads with MiXCR, one row per CDR3 protein. The profile shows 420,000 or so distinct CDR3 sequences, around 15% of them singletons. The same data also went into a second study, on T cells in Graves' hyperthyroidism and ophthalmopathy.

The source was peripheral blood mononuclear cells (PBMCs), collected at new diagnosis, from a patient treated with antithyroid drugs. The receptor source for this set is a woman between 18 and 29 years old with Graves disease. Both conserved end residues are part of each CDR3. The order of the fields is CDR3 protein, clone size, J gene, V gene. Rows may omit the clone size; those that give it use once, few, many or a size class.

cdr3_aa: CASAVAGGDIQYF; clone_size: -; j_call: TRBJ2-4; v_call: TRBV6-1
cdr3_aa: CASSLSWSNTEAFF; clone_size: -; j_call: TRBJ1-1; v_call: TRBV27
cdr3_aa: CSADSGQYNEQFF; clone_size: many; j_call: TRBJ2-1; v_call: TRBV20-1
cdr3_aa: CASIDGTGNQETQYF; clone_size: many; j_call: TRBJ2-5; v_call: TRBV2
cdr3_aa: CASSLQGGTEAFF; clone_size: many; j_call: TRBJ1-1; v_call: TRBV12-3/TRBV12-4
cdr3_aa: CASSSTSGRADTQYF; clone_size: many; j_call: TRBJ2-3; v_call: TRBV11-2
cdr3_aa: CASSPLEGYYNEQFF; clone_size: many; j_call: TRBJ2-1; v_call: TRBV6-1
cdr3_aa: CASADSGANVLTF; clone_size: few; j_call: TRBJ2-6; v_call: TRBV6-1
cdr3_aa: CASSSGGNNSPLHF; clone_size: few; j_call: TRBJ1-6; v_call: TRBV7-6
cdr3_aa: CASSRQGSPSSAFF; clone_size: -; j_call: TRBJ1-1; v_call: TRBV2
cdr3_aa: CASSVELGGTEAFF; clone_size: few; j_call: TRBJ1-1; v_call: TRBV9
cdr3_aa: CASSLVVPTGELFF; clone_size: many; j_call: TRBJ2-2; v_call: TRBV7-2
cdr3_aa: CASSTRLVNEQYF; clone_size: many; j_call: TRBJ2-7; v_call: TRBV27
cdr3_aa: CASSRQGTYEQYF; clone_size: many; j_call: TRBJ2-7; v_call: TRBV28
cdr3_aa: CASSLSGGATNEKLFF; clone_size: -; j_call: TRBJ1-4; v_call: TRBV27
cdr3_aa: CASSIQQGFEQFF; clone_size: -; j_call: TRBJ2-1; v_call: TRBV7-2
cdr3_aa: CASSYTSGTPRDEQYF; clone_size: many; j_call: TRBJ2-7; v_call: TRBV6-2/TRBV6-3
cdr3_aa: CASSPELGIRAQSTDTQYF; clone_size: many; j_call: TRBJ2-3; v_call: TRBV28